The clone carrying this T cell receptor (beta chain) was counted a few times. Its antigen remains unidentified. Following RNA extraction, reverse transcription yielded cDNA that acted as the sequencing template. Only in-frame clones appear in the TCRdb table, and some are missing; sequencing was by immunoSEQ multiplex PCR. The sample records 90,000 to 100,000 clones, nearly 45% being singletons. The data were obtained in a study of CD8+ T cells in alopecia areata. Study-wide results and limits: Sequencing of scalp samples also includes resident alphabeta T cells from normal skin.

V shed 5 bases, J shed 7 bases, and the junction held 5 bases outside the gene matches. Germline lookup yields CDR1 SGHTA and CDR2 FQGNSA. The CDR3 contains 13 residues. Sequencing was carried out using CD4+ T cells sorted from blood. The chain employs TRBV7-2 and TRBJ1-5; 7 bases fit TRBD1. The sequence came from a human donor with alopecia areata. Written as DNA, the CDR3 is TGTGCCAGCAGCCTTAACAGGGGACAGCCCCAGCATTTT. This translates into CASSLNRGQPQHF. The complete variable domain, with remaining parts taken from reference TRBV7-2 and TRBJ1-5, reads GAGVSQSPSNKVTEKGKDVELRCDPISGHTALYWYRQSLGQGLEFLIYFQGNSAPDKSGLPSDRFSAERTGGSVSTLTIQRTQQEDSAVYLCASSLNRGQPQHFGDGTRLSIL.